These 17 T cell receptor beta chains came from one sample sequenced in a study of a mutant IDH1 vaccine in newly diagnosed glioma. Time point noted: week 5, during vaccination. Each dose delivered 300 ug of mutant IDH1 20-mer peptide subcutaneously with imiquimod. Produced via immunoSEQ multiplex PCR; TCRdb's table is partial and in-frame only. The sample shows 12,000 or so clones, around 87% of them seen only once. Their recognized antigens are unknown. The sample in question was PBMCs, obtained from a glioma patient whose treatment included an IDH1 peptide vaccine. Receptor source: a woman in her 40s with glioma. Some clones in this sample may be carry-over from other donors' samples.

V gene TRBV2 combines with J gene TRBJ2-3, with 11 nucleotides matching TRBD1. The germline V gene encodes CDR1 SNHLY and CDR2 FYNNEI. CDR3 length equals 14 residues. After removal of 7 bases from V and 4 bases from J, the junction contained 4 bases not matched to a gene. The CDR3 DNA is TGTGCCAGCATTATGGGACAGGGGGCAGATACGCAGTATTTT. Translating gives CASIMGQGADTQYF.

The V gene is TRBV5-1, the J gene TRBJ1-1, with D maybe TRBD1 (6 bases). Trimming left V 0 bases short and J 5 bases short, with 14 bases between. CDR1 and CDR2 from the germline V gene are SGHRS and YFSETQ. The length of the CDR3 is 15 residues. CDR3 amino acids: CASSLDRVPGTEAFF. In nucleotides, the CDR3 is TGCGCCAGCAGCTTGGACAGGGTACCGGGGACTGAAGCTTTCTTT.

The CDR3: CAWSVYGRVTSYEQYF. The CDR3 region has the DNA TGTGCCTGGAGTGTATATGGCAGGGTGACCTCCTACGAGCAGTACTTC. J is TRBJ2-7 and V is TRBV30; TRBD1 might be the D (5 bases). This CDR3 region has 16 residues. From germline, CDR1 is GTSNPN and CDR2 SVGIG (reference sequence). The germline V and J ends were trimmed by 0 bases and 0 bases, with 15 bases remaining between them.

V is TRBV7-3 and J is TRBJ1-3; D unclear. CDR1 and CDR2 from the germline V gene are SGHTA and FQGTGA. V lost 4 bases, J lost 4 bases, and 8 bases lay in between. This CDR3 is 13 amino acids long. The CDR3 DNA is TGTGCCAGCAGCTCCCTGCCAGGAAACACCATATATTTT. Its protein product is CASSSLPGNTIYF.

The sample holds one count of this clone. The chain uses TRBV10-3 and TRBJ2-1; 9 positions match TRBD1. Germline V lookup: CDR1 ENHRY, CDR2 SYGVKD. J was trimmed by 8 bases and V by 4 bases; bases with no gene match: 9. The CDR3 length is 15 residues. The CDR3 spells CAISGNRGRFDEQFF. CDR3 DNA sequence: TGTGCCATCAGTGGGAACAGGGGGCGCTTCGATGAGCAGTTCTTC.

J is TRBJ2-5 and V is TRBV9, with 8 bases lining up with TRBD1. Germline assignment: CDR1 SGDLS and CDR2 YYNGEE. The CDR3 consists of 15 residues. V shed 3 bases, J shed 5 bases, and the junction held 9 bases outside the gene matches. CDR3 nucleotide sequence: TGTGCCAGCAGCGAAAACAGGGGGATGTGGGAGACCCAGTACTTC. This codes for CASSENRGMWETQYF.

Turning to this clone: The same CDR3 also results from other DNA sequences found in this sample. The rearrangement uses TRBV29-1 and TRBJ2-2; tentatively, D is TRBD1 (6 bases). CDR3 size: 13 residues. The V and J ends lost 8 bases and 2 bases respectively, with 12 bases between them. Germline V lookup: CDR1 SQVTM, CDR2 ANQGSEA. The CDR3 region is CSFRDTNTGELFF. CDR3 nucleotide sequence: TGCAGCTTCCGGGACACAAACACCGGGGAGCTGTTTTTT.

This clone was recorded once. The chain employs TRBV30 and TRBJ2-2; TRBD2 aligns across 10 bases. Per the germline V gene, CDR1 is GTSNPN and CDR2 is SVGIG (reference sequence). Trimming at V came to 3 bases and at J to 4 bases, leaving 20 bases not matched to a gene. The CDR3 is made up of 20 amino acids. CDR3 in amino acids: CAWRQGTWLAGERGTGELFF. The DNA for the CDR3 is TGTGCCTGGAGACAGGGGACTTGGCTAGCGGGGGAGAGGGGCACCGGGGAGCTGTTTTTT.

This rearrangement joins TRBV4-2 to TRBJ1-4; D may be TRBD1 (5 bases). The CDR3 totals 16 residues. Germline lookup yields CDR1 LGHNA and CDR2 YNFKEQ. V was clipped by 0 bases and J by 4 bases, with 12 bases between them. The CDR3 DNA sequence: TGTGCCAGCAGCCAAGATGTAGGGCAGGGTAATGAAAAACTGTTTTTT. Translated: CASSQDVGQGNEKLFF.

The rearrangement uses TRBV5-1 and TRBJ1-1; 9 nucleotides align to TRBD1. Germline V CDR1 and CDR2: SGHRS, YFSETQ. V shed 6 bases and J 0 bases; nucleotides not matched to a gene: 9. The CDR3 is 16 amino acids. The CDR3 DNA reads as TGCGCCAGCACCATGGGACAGGGAGACATGAACACTGAAGCTTTCTTT. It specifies CASTMGQGDMNTEAFF.

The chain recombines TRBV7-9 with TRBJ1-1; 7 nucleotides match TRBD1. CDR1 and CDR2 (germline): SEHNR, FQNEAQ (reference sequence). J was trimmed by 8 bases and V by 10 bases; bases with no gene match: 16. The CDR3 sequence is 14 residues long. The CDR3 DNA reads TGTGCCACCAAGCAATACCCCGGGACAGAAGAAGCTTTCTTT. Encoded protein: CATKQYPGTEEAFF.

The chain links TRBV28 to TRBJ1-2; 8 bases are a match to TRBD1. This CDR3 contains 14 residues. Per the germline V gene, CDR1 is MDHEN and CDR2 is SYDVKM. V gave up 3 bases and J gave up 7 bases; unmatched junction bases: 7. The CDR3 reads CASSFRYRGSGYTF. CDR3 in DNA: TGTGCCAGCAGTTTTAGGTACAGGGGGAGTGGCTACACCTTC.

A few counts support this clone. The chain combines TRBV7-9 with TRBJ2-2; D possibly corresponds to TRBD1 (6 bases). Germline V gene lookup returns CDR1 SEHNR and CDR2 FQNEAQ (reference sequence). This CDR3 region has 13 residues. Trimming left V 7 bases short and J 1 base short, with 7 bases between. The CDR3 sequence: CASTTGNTGELFF. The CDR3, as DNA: TGTGCCAGCACGACAGGGAACACCGGGGAGCTGTTTTTT.

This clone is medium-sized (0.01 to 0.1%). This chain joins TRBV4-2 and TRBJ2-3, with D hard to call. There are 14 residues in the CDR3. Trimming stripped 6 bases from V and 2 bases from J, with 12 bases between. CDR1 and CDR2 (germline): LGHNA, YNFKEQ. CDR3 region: CASSFKSDTDTQYF. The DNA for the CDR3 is TGTGCCAGCAGTTTTAAGAGTGACACAGATACGCAGTATTTT.

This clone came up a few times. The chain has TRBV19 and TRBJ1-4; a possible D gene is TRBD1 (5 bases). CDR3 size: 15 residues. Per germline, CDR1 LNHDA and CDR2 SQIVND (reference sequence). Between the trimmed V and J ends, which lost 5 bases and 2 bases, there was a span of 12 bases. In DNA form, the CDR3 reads TGTGCCAGTAGTCCCCTCGGGGCGACTAATGAAAAACTGTTTTTT. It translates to CASSPLGATNEKLFF.

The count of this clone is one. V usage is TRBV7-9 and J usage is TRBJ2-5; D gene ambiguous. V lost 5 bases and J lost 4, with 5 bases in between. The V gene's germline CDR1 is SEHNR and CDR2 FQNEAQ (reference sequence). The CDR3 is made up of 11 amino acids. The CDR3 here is CASSLVETQYF. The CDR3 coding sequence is TGTGCCAGCAGCCTGGTAGAGACCCAGTACTTC.

The CDR3 DNA reads as TGCGCCAGCAGCCAAGATTCGGGAGGGTTGACTGAAGCTTTCTTT. It yields the protein CASSQDSGGLTEAFF. The chain is built from TRBV4-1 and TRBJ1-1, with D unresolved. Germline V gives CDR1 MGHRA, CDR2 YSYEKL. This CDR3 region has 15 residues. V was cut by 0 bases and J by 5 bases, with 13 bases left in between.